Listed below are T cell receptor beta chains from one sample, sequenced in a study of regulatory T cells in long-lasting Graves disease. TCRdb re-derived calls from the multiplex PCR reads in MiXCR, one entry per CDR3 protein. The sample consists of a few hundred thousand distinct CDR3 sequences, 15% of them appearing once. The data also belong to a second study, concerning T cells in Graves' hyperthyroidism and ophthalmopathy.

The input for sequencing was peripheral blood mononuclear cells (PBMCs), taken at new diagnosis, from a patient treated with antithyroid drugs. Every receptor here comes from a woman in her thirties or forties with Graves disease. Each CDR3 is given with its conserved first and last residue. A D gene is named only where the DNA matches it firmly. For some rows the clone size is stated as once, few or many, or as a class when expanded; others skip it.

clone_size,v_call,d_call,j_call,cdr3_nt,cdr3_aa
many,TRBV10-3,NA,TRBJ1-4,TGTGCCATCAGTGAGAACAGGGATGAAAAACTGTTTTTT,CAISENRDEKLFF
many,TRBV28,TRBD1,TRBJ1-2,TGTGCCAGCAACCCTCCGGGACAGGGGGTCAACTATGGCTACACCTTC,CASNPPGQGVNYGYTF
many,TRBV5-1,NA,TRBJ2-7,TGCGCCAGCAGCTTGGATCTAGCGACCTACGAGCAGTACTTC,CASSLDLATYEQYF
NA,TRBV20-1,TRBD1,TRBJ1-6,TGCAGTGCTAGAGCCGGTGGAGGGACAGGGTTGAGTTCCTATAATTCACCCCTCCACTTT,CSARAGGGTGLSSYNSPLHF
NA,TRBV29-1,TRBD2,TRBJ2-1,TGCAGCGTTGGCCCAGCGGGAGGAATCTACAATGAGCAGTTCTTC,CSVGPAGGIYNEQFF
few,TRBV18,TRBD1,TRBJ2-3,TGTGCCAGCTCACTACAAAGGACAGGGAGCACAGATACGCAGTATTTT,CASSLQRTGSTDTQYF
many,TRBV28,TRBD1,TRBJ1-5,TGTGCCAGCAGCTGGGACAGGGAGTTTTTTCAGCCCCAGCATTTT,CASSWDREFFQPQHF
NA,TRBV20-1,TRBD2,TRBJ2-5,TGCAGTGCTATCCTGGGACTAGCGGGAGGGCCTCCGGAGACCCAGTACTTC,CSAILGLAGGPPETQYF
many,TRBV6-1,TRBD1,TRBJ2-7,TGTGCCAGCAGACGGACAGGGTTGTTCTACGAGCAGTACTTC,CASRRTGLFYEQYF
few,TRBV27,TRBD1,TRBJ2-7,TGTGCCAGCAGATCAACACTAGTCTGGTCGGGACAGGGGCGTTTCTACGAGCAGTACTTC,CASRSTLVWSGQGRFYEQYF
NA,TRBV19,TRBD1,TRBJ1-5,TGTGCCAGTAGCCAACAGGGGGCTGGACAGCCCCAGCATTTT,CASSQQGAGQPQHF
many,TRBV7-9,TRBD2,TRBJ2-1,TGTGCCAGCAGCTTAGTCCTAGCGGACTACAATGAGCAGTTCTTC,CASSLVLADYNEQFF
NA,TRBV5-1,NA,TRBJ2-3,TGCGCCAGCAGCCCCAGAGGTGGGGTGGGTAGCACAGATACGCAGTATTTT,CASSPRGGVGSTDTQYF
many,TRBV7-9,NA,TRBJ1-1,TGTGCCAGCAGCTTAGAGGGGTTTTCGACTGAAGCTTTCTTT,CASSLEGFSTEAFF
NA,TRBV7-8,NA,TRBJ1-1,TGTGCCAGCAGCCAAGGCCCTGGGACTGAAGCTTTCTTT,CASSQGPGTEAFF
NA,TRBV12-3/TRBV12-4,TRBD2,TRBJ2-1,TGTGCCAGCAGCGGGCTAGGCGGGAGGGCCCATGAGCAGTTCTTC,CASSGLGGRAHEQFF
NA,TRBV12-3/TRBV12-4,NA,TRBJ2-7,TGTGCCAGCAGTTTATCAGGCAGGGAGCAGTACTTC,CASSLSGREQYF
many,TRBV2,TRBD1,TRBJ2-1,TGTGCCAGCAGTCCAACTCTTCCCGGACAGGGAGGTCTACATTCTTCCTACAATGAGCAGTTCTTC,CASSPTLPGQGGLHSSYNEQFF
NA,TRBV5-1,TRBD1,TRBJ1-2,TGCGCCAGCAGCCCGGGACAGGGGATCTATGGCTACACCTTC,CASSPGQGIYGYTF
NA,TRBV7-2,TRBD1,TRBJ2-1,TGTGCCAGCAGCTTAGTCCAGTCGGGACAGGGGGATCGCCGGGAGCAGTTCTTC,CASSLVQSGQGDRREQFF
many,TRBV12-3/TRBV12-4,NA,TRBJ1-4,TGTGCCAGCAGTTTGTCTCTGACTAATGAAAAACTGTTTTTT,CASSLSLTNEKLFF
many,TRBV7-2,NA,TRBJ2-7,TGTGCCAGCGACCCCACAGGGAGCTCCTACGAGCAGTACTTC,CASDPTGSSYEQYF
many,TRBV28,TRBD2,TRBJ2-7,TGTGCCAGCGGTACGGGACTAGCGGGAGGTTCCTACGAGCAGTACTTC,CASGTGLAGGSYEQYF
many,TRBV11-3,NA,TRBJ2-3,TGTGCCAGCAGGACAGATAGCACAGATACGCAGTATTTT,CASRTDSTDTQYF
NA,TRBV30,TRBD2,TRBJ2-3,TGTGCCTGGAGTGTAAGCGGGAGGTCAGATACGCAGTATTTT,CAWSVSGRSDTQYF
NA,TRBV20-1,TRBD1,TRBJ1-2,TGCAGTGCACTTTACGGGACAGTCGATGGCTACACCTTC,CSALYGTVDGYTF
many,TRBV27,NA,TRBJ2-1,TGTGCCAGCAGTTACAGGGGGGGTGAGCAGTTCTTC,CASSYRGGEQFF
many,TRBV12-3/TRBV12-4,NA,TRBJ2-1,TGTGCCATCGGGTACAATGAGCAGTTCTTC,CAIGYNEQFF
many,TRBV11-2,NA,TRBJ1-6,TGTGCCAGCAGCCCTAGGGGGAGCAGATTGATGACACCCCTCCACTTT,CASSPRGSRLMTPLHF
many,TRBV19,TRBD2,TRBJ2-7,TGTGCCAGTCAGGCCAGCGGGAACGCCTACGAGCAGTACTTC,CASQASGNAYEQYF
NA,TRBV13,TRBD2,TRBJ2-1,TGTGCCAGCAGCTCACCGGGACTAGCGGGAGTCAATGAGCAGTTCTTC,CASSSPGLAGVNEQFF
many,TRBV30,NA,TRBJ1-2,TGTGCCTGGAGGGTAGACGGTAACTATGGCTACACCTTC,CAWRVDGNYGYTF
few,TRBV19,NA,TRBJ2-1,TGTGCCAGTAGTGTCCGTAGGGGGAGTAGTGAGCAGTTCTTC,CASSVRRGSSEQFF